What follows are 14 T cell receptor beta chains derived from one specimen sequenced in a study of cytomegalovirus exposure and HLA in healthy donors. Use of 60 Vbeta and 13 Jbeta primers characterized the PCR. Assay: immunoSEQ multiplex PCR; the TCRdb copy retains only in-frame clones and omits some. This sample has about 120,000 clones, with around three quarters found just once. The sample comprised PBMCs. These receptors originate from a man between 18 and 29 years old in good health and CMV-seronegative.

This chain connects TRBV19 to TRBJ2-1; maybe TRBD2 (6 bases). Per germline, CDR1 LNHDA and CDR2 SQIVND (reference sequence). V shed 8 bases and J shed 0 bases, with 14 bases lying between them. The CDR3 length is 15 residues. The CDR3 DNA sequence: TGTGCCAGTGATGACGGAGGGAGCTCCTACAATGAGCAGTTCTTC. Translated: CASDDGGSSYNEQFF.

This clone was seen just once. The CDR3 here is CASRLPLATLVHEQYV. The CDR3 DNA sequence: TGTGCAAGTCGGCTTCCTCTCGCGACACTTGTTCACGAGCAGTACGTC. The chain combines TRBV12-2 with TRBJ2-7; the tabulated D call, TRBD1, remains unverified against the DNA. TRBV12-2 is flagged as a pseudogene. The CDR3 extends over 16 amino acids.

In DNA form, the CDR3 reads TGTGCCAGCATTACCCCGACTAGCGCAGCCAATGAGCAGTTCTTC. Translating it yields CASITPTSAANEQFF. The chain carries TRBV28 and TRBJ2-1, with 8 bases matching TRBD2. Germline loops: CDR1 MDHEN, CDR2 SYDVKM. With V trimmed by 7 bases and J by 6 bases, 11 bases remained unmatched. The CDR3 extends over 15 amino acids.

This clone has only one observation. This chain connects TRBV6-1 to TRBJ2-2, with TRBD2 matching 10 bases. The CDR3 is 17 amino acids. CDR1 MNHNS and CDR2 SASEGT come from the germline V gene. With 3 bases clipped from V and 2 bases from J, the junction kept 6 bases outside the gene matches. As DNA, the CDR3 is TGTGCCAGCAGTGAGATACGGACTAGCGGAAACACCGGGGAGCTGTTTTTT. Its protein is CASSEIRTSGNTGELFF.

The chain uses TRBV6-6 and TRBJ1-2, with 9 bases matching TRBD1. The CDR3 has 16 amino acids. Trimming removed 5 bases from V and 0 bases from J; junction bases left unmatched: 7. CDR1 MNHNY and CDR2 SVGAGI come from the germline V gene (reference sequence). CDR3 in amino acids: CASSRRDRVTNYGYTF. Here the CDR3 DNA reads TGTGCCAGCAGTCGCCGGGACAGGGTCACTAACTATGGCTACACCTTC.

This clone is a singleton in its sample. V is TRBV30 and J is TRBJ2-3; TRBD2 agrees at 10 bases. Germline V gene sequence: CDR1 GTSNPN, CDR2 SVGIG (reference sequence). The CDR3 contains 17 residues. V was clipped by 0 bases and J by 6 bases; unmatched bases: 12. The CDR3 DNA reads TGTGCCTGGAGTGTGGGGGCGACTAGCGGGTTATCGGATACGCAGTATTTT. Amino acid sequence: CAWSVGATSGLSDTQYF.

This chain uses TRBV29-1 with TRBJ2-4, with 8 bases fitting TRBD1. Germline CDR1 is SQVTM and CDR2 is ANQGSEA. J was trimmed by 7 bases and V by 6 bases; bases with no gene match: 8. This CDR3 has 13 residues. The CDR3 nucleotides are TGCAGCGTCCTGGACAGGGAGAGGAACATTCAGTACTTC. Translating it yields CSVLDRERNIQYF.

This clone showed up just once. The rearrangement links TRBV18 to TRBJ2-2; D is possibly TRBD2 (6 bases). Between the trimmed V and J ends, which lost 10 bases and 9 bases, there was a span of 18 bases. This CDR3 contains 13 residues. CDR1 is KGHSH, CDR2 LQKENI, per germline. CDR3 amino acids: CATEGEPSRELFF. The CDR3 DNA reads TGTGCCACGGAGGGTGAGCCTTCCAGGGAGCTGTTTTTT.

The V call is TRBV2, the J call TRBJ2-3; 9 nucleotides agree with TRBD2. The CDR3 loop spans 15 amino acids. Germline V gene lookup returns CDR1 SNHLY and CDR2 FYNNEI. The V and J ends lost 6 bases and 0 bases, in that order; junction bases with no gene match: 4. The DNA for the CDR3 is TGTGCCAGCAGGTTCACTAGCGGGAGCACAGATACGCAGTATTTT. The encoded protein is CASRFTSGSTDTQYF.

This clone was observed a few times. The chain has TRBV6-1 and TRBJ2-7; no firm D call. Germline V gives CDR1 MNHNS, CDR2 SASEGT. The CDR3 totals 14 residues. Trimming took 1 base from V and 3 from J, leaving 10 bases between them. The CDR3 sequence: CASSEGYGHYEQYV. CDR3 in DNA: TGTGCCAGCAGTGAAGGATATGGCCACTACGAGCAGTACGTC.

This clone was seen more than once but under ten times. The chain recombines TRBV4-3 with TRBJ2-5; 9 bases match TRBD1. The CDR3 is 18 residues long. CDR1 and CDR2 from the germline V gene are LGHNA and YSLEER. Trimming at V came to 1 base and at J to 3 bases, leaving 12 bases not matched to a gene. For the CDR3, the DNA is TGCGCCAGCAGCCAAGGCTGGGGGGCGGGACAGGGTGAAGAGACCCAGTACTTC. Amino acids: CASSQGWGAGQGEETQYF.

V and J are TRBV28 and TRBJ2-3; D might be TRBD1 (5 bases). The CDR3 runs to 13 residues. CDR1 and CDR2 from the germline V gene are MDHEN and SYDVKM. Deletions cut 3 bases from V and 8 bases from J, with 12 bases between. This chain's CDR3 is CASSFTVQGTQYF. The CDR3 nucleotides read TGTGCCAGCAGTTTTACGGTCCAGGGTACGCAGTATTTT.

The table lists this clone with a few counts. The rearrangement uses TRBV6-1 and TRBJ2-7; maybe TRBD1 (6 bases). The CDR3 consists of 15 residues. Trimming shortened V by 2 bases and J by 0 bases, and 11 bases separated the two germline ends. The germline V gene encodes CDR1 MNHNS and CDR2 SASEGT. The CDR3 is CASSEPGHSSYEQYF. CDR3 DNA: TGTGCCAGCAGTGAACCGGGACATTCCTCCTACGAGCAGTACTTC.

The chain links TRBV4-2 to TRBJ2-3; tentatively, D is TRBD2 (6 bases). The germline gives CDR1 LGHNA, CDR2 YNFKEQ. The CDR3 runs 18 residues. Between the trimmed V and J ends, which lost 3 bases and 7 bases, there was a span of 26 bases. The CDR3 DNA reads TGTGCCAGCAGCCAGGGGACTTACAAAGATTCTTCGGCGTATACGCAGTATTTT. Protein sequence: CASSQGTYKDSSAYTQYF.